The clone carrying this T cell receptor beta chain was seen repeatedly, ten times or more. This specimen comes from a study of T cells in Graves' hyperthyroidism and ophthalmopathy. Patients were aged 18 to 65, had disease duration under 2 months, and had newly diagnosed hyperthyroidism. The CDR3 regions of TCR beta were amplified from RNA transcripts. The study used the HTBI primer set for a first-round RT-PCR of the TCR CDR3. TCRdb recomputed calls from the multiplex PCR reads with MiXCR, one row per CDR3 protein. The sample contains some 600,000 distinct CDR3 sequences, approximately 15% of which appear only once. The sequence was obtained from a woman aged 30 to 39 with Graves' hyperthyroidism that later progressed to Graves' ophthalmopathy. The sequenced sample was blood.

The CDR3 nucleotides read TGCGCCAGCAGCTCAGGACTTGATTACAATGAGCAGTTCTTC. Amino acids: CASSSGLDYNEQFF. The chain joins TRBV5-1 to TRBJ2-1, with D possibly matching TRBD2 (5 bases). Germline values: CDR1 SGHRS, CDR2 YFSETQ. V gave up 3 bases and J gave up 4 bases, with 11 bases separating them. The length of the CDR3 is 14 residues.